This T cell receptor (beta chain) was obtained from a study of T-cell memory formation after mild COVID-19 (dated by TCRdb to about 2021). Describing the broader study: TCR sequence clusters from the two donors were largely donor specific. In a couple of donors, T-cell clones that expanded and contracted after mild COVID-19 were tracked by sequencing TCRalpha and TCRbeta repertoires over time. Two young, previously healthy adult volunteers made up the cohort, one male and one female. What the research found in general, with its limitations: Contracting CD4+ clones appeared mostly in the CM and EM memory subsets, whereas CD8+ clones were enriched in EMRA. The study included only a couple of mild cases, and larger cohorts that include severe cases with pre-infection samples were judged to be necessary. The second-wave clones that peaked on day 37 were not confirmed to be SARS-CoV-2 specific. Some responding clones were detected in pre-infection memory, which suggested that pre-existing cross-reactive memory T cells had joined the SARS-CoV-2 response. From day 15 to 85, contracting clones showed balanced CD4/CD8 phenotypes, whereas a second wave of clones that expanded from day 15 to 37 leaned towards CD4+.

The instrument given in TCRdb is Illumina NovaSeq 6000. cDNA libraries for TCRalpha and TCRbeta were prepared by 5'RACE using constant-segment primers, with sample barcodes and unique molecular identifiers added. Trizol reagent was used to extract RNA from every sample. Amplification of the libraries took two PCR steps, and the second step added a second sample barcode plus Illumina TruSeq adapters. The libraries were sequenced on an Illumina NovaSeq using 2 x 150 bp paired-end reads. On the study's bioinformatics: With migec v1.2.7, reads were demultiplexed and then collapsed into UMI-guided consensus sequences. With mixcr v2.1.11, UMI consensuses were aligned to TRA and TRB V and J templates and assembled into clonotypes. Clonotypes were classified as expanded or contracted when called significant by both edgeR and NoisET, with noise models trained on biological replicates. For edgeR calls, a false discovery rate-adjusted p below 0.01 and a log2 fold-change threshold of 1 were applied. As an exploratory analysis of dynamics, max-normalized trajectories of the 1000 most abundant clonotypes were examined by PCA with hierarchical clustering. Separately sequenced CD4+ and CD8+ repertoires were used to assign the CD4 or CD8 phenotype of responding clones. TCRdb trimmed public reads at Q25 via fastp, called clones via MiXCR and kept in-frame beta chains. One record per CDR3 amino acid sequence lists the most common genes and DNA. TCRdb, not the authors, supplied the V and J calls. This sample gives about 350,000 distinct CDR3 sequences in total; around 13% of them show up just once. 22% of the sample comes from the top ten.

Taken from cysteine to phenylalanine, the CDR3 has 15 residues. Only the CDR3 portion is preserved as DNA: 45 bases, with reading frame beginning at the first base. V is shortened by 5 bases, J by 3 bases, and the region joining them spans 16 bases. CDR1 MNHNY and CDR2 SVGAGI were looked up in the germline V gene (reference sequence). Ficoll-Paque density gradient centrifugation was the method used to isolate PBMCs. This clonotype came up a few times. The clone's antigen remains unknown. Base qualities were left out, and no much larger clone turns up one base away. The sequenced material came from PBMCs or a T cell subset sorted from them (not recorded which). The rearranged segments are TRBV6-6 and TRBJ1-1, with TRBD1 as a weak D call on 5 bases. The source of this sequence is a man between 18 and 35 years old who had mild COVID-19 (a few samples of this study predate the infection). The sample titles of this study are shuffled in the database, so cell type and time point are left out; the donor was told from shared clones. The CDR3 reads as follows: CASSQPWVQDTEAFF. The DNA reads TGTGCCAGCAGTCAGCCCTGGGTACAGGACACTGAAGCTTTCTTT.